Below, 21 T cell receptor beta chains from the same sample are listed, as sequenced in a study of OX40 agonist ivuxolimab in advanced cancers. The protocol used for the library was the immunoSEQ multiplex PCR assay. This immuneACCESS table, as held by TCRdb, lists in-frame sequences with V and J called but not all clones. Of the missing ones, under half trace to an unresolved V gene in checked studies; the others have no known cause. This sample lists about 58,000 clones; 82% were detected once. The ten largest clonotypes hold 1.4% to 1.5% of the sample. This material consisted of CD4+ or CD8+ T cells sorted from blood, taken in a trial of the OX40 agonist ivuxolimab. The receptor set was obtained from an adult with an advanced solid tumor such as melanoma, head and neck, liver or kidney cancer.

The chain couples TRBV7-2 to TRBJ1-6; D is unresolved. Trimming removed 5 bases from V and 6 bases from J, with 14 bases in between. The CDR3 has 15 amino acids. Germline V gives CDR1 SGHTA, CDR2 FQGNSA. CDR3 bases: TGTGCCAGCAGCCCTAGCACTCCTGGTAATTCACCCCTCCACTTT. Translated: CASSPSTPGNSPLHF.

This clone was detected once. CDR3 loop: CATEYEAGAYNEQFF. The DNA of the CDR3 is TGTGCCACAGAATATGAAGCGGGGGCTTACAATGAGCAGTTCTTC. The chain uses TRBV2 and TRBJ2-1, with TRBD2 matching over 8 bases. J lost 4 bases, V lost 10 bases, and 12 bases had no gene match. This CDR3 has 15 amino acids. The germline V gene encodes CDR1 SNHLY and CDR2 FYNNEI.

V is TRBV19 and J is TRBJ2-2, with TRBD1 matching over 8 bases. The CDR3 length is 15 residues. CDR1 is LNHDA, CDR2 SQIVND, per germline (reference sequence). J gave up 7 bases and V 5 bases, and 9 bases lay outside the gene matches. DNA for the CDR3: TGTGCCAGTAGTGTGCAGGGGGCGCCTGGCGGGGAGCTGTTTTTT. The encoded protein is CASSVQGAPGGELFF. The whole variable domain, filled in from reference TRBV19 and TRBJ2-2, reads DGGITQSPKYLFRKEGQNVTLSCEQNLNHDAMYWYRQDPGQGLRLIYYSQIVNDFQKGDIAEGYSVSREKKESFPLTVTSAQKNPTAFYLCASSVQGAPGGELFFGEGSRLTVL.

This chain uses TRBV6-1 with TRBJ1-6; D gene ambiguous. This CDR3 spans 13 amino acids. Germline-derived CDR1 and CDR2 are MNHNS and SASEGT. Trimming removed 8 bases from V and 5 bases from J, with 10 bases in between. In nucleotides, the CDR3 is TGTGCCAGCGGCCAGAGGCATAATTCACCCCTCCACTTT. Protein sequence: CASGQRHNSPLHF.

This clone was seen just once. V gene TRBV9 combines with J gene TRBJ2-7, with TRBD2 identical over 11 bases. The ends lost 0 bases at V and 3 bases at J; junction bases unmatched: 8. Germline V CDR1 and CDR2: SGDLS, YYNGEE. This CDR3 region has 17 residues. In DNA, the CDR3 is TGTGCCAGCAGCGTAGCTGGGGCTAGCGGGAGGCTCTACGAGCAGTACTTC. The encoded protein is CASSVAGASGRLYEQYF.

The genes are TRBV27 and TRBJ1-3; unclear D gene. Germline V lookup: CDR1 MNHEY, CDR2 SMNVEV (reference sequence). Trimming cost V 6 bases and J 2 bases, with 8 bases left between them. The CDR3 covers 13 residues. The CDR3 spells CASRPVAGNTIYF. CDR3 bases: TGTGCCAGCAGGCCCGTGGCTGGAAACACCATATATTTT.

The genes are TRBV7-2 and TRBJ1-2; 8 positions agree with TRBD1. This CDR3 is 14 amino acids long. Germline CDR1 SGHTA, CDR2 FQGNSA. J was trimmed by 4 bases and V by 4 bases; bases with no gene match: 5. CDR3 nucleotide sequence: TGTGCCAGCAGCTCCGGACAGGGCGTCTATGGCTACACCTTC. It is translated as CASSSGQGVYGYTF.

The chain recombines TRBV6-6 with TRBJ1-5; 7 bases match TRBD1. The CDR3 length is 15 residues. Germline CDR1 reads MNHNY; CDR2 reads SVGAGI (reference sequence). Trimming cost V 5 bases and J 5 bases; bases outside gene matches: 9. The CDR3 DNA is TGTGCCAGCAGTCCCCCGACAGGGAATGATCAGCCCCAGCATTTT. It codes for CASSPPTGNDQPQHF.

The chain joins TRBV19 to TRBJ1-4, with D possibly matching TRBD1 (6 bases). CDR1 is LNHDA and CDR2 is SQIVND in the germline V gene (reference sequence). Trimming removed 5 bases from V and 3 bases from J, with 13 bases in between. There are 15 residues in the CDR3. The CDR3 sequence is CASSPLDSPNEKLFF. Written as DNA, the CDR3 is TGTGCCAGTAGTCCCTTGGACAGTCCTAATGAAAAACTGTTTTTT.

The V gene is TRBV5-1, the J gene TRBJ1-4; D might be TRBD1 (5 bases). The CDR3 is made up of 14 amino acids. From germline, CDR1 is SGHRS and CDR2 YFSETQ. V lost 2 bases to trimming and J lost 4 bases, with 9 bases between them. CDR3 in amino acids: CASSFEGRNEKLFF. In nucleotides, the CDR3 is TGCGCCAGCAGCTTTGAGGGACGTAATGAAAAACTGTTTTTT.

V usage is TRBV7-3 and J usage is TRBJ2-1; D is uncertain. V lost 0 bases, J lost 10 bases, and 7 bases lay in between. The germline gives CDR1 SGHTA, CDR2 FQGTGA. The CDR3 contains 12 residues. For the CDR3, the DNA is TGTGCCAGCAGCTTAACCCCTCACGAGCAGTTCTTC. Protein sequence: CASSLTPHEQFF.

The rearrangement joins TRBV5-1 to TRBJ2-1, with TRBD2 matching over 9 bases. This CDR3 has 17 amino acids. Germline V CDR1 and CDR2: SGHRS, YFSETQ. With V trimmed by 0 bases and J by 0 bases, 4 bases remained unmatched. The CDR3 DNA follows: TGCGCCAGCAGCTTGGATCTAGCGGGGCGCTCCTACAATGAGCAGTTCTTC. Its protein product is CASSLDLAGRSYNEQFF. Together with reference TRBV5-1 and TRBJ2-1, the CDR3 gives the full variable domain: KAGVTQTPRYLIKTRGQQVTLSCSPISGHRSVSWYQQTPGQGLQFLFEYFSETQRNKGNFPGRFSGRQFSNSRSEMNVSTLELGDSALYLCASSLDLAGRSYNEQFFGPGTRLTVL.

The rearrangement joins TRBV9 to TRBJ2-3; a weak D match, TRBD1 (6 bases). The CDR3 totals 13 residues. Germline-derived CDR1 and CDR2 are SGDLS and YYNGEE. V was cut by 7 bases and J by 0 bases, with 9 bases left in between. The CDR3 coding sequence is TGTGCCAGCGGTGGACAGAGCACAGATACGCAGTATTTT. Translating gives CASGGQSTDTQYF. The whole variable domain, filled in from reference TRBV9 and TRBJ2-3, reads DSGVTQTPKHLITATGQRVTLRCSPRSGDLSVYWYQQSLDQGLQFLIQYYNGEERAKGNILERFSAQQFPDLHSELNLSSLELGDSALYFCASGGQSTDTQYFGPGTRLTVL.

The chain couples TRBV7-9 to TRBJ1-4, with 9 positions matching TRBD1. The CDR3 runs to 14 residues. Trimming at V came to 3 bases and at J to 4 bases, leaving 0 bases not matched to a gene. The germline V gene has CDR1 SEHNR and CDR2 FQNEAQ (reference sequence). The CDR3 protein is CASSLGQGNEKLFF. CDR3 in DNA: TGTGCCAGCAGCTTGGGACAGGGTAATGAAAAACTGTTTTTT. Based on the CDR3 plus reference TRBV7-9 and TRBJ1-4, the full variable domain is DTGVSQNPRHKITKRGQNVTFRCDPISEHNRLYWYRQTLGQGPEFLTYFQNEAQLEKSRLLSDRFSAERPKGSFSTLEIQRTEQGDSAMYLCASSLGQGNEKLFFGSGTQLSVL.

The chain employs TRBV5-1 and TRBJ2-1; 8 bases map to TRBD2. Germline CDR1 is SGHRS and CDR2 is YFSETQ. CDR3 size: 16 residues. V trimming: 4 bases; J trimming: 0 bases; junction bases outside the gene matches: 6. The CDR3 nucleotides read TGCGCCAGCAGCGAATTCGGGACTAGCTCCTACAATGAGCAGTTCTTC. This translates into CASSEFGTSSYNEQFF.

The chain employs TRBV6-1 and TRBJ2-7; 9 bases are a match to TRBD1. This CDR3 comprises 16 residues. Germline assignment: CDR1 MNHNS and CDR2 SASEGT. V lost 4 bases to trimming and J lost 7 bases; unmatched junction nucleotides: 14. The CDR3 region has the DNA TGTGCCAGCAGTGGGACCAACAGGGGGCTCTCGTGGGAGCAGTACTTC. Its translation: CASSGTNRGLSWEQYF.

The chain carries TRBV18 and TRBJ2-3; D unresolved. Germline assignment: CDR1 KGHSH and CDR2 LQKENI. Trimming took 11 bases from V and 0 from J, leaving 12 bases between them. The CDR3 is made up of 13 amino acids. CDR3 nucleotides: TGTGCCCCCTGGGGTCCTAGCACAGATACGCAGTATTTT. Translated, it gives CAPWGPSTDTQYF.

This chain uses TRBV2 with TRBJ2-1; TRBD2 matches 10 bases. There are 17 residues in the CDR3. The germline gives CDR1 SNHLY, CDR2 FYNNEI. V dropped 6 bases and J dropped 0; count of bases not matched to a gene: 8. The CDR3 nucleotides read TGTGCCAGCAGGGAACTAGCGGGGCCGAGCTCCTACAATGAGCAGTTCTTC. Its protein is CASRELAGPSSYNEQFF.

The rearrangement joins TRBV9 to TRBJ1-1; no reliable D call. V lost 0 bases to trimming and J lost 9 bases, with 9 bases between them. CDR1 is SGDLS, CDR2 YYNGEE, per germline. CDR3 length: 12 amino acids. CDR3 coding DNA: TGTGCCAGCAGCGTAGTTAACTCACAAGCTTTCTTT. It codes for CASSVVNSQAFF.

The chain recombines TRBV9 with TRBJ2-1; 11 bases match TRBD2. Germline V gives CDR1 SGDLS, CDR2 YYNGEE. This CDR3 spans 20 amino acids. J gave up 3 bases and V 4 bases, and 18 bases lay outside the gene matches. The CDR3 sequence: CASSPRDRFSGGALYNEQFF. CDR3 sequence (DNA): TGTGCCAGCAGCCCTCGGGACAGATTTAGCGGGGGGGCTCTCTACAATGAGCAGTTCTTC.

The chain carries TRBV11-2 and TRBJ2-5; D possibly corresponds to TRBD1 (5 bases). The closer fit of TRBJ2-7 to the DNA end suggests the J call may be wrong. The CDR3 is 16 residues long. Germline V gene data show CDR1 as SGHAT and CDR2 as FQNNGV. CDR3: CASSPLMRQKDYEQYF. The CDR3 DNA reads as TGTGCCAGCAGCCCTCTTATGAGACAGAAAGACTACGAGCAGTACTTC.